This TCR beta chain stems from a study of blood T cell repertoires in COVID-19. Across the study: Whether acute or convalescent, the COVID-19 samples came from the United States, Italy and Spain.

The V end was cut by 2 bases, the J end by 1 base, with 8 bases between. Per germline, CDR1 GTSNPN and CDR2 SVGIG (reference sequence). The CDR3 consists of 13 residues. This clone was seen only once. Per the original methods: Amplification with reference gene primers provided the estimates of nucleated cell counts. Assay used: immunoSEQ multiplex PCR; TCRdb lists only in-frame clones, some missing. The V and J calls and clone size were taken over from that table, and D and trimming were inferred from the DNA. The data hold roughly 15,000 clones, with 85% to 90% observed a single time. The sequencing input was peripheral blood. The chain carries TRBV30 and TRBJ1-1; D is uncertain. The receptor comes from a middle-aged man with active COVID-19. CDR3 protein: CAWSRTANTEAFF. CDR3 sequence (DNA): TGTGCCTGGAGTAGAACAGCGAACACTGAAGCTTTCTTT.